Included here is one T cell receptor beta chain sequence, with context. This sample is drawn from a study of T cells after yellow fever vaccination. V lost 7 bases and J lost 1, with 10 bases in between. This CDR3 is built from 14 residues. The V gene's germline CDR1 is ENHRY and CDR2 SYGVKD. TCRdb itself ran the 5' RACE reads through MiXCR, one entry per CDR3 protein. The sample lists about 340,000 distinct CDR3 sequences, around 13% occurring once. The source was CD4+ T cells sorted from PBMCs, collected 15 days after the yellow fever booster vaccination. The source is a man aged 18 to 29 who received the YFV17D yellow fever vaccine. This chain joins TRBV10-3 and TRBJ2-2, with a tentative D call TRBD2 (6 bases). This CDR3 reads CAIKPGENTGELFF. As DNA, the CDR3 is TGTGCCATCAAGCCGGGGGAGAACACCGGGGAGCTGTTTTTT.